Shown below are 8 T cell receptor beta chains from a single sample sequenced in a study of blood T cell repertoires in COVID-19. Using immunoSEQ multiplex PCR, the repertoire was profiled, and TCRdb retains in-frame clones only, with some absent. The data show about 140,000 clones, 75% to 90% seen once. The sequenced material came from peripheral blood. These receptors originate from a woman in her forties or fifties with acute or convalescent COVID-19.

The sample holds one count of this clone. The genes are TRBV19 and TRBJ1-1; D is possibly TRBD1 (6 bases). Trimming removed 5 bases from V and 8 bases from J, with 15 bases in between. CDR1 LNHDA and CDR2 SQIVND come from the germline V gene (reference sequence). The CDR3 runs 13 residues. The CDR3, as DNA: TGTGCCAGTAGTTCCGGGACATTCTTAGAAGCTTTCTTT. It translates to CASSSGTFLEAFF.

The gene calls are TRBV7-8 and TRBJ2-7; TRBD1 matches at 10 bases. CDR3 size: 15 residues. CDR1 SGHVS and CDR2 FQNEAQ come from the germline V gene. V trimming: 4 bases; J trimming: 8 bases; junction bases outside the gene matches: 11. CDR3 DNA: TGTGCCAGCAGCTCTGGGACAGGGGACCCCCTCAAGCAGTACTTC. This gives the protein CASSSGTGDPLKQYF.

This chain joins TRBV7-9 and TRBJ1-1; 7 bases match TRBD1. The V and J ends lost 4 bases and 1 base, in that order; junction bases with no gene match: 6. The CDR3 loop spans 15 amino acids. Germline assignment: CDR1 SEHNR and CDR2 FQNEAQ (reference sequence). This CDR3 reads CASSSLQGSNTEAFF. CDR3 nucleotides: TGTGCCAGCAGCTCCTTACAGGGGTCGAACACTGAAGCTTTCTTT.

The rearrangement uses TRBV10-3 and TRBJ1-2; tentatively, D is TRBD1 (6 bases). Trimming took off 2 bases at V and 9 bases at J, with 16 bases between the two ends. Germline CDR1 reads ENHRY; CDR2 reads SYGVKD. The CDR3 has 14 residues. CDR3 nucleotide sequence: TGTGCCATCAGTGAGCCTCTACAGGGAAATAGCTACACCTTC. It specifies CAISEPLQGNSYTF.

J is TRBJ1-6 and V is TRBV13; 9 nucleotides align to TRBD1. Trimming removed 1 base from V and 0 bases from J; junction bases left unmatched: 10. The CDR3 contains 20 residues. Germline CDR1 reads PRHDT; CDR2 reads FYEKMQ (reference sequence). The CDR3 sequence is CASSLVGDRAKSSYNSPLHF. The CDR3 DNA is TGTGCCAGCAGCTTAGTAGGGGACAGGGCCAAGAGCTCCTATAATTCACCCCTCCACTTT.

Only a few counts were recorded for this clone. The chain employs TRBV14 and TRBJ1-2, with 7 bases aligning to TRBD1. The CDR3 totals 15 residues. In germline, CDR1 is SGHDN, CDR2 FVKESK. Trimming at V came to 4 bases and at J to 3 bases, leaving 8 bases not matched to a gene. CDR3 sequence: CASSPMDRSYYGYTF. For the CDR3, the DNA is TGTGCCAGCAGCCCGATGGACAGGAGTTACTATGGCTACACCTTC.

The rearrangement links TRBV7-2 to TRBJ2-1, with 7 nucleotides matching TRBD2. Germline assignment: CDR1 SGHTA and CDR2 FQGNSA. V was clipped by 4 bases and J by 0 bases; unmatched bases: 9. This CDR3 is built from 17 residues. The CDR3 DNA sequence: TGTGCCAGCAGCTCCCCGACTAGCACACTCTCCTACAATGAGCAGTTCTTC. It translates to CASSSPTSTLSYNEQFF.

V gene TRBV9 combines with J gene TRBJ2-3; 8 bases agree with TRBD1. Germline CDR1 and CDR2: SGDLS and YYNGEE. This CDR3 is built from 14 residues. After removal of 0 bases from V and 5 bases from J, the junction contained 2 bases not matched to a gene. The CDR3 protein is CASSVGQGQDTQYF. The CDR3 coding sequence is TGTGCCAGCAGCGTAGGACAGGGGCAAGATACGCAGTATTTT.